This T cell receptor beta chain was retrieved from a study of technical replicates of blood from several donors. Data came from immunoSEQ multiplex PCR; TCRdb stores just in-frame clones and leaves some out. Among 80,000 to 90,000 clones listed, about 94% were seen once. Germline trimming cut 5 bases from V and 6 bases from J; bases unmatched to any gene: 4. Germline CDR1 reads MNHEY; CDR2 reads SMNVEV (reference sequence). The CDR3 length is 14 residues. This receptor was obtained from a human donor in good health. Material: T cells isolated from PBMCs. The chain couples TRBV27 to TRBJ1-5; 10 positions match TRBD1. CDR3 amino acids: CASSRTGGIQPQHF. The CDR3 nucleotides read TGTGCCAGCAGTAGGACAGGGGGGATTCAGCCCCAGCATTTT.